This TCR beta chain was identified during a study of cytomegalovirus exposure and HLA in healthy donors. CDR1 is MNHNS and CDR2 is SASEGT in the germline V gene. V lost 4 bases, J lost 4 bases, and 6 bases stayed unmatched. The CDR3 is 15 amino acids. Unrecorded immune exposure was likely among donors, who were nominally healthy when sampled. Primers included in the PCR were 60 Vbeta and 13 Jbeta primers. The protocol was immunoSEQ multiplex PCR, while the TCRdb copy is restricted to in-frame clones and leaves out a portion. The data hold about 150,000 clones, with 60% to 85% observed a single time. The study's findings and limits: In a later analysis, a missense DCLRE1C variant was linked to TCR beta V- and J-gene trimming. Among TCR beta chains, those listed as cytomegalovirus-associated numbered around 160.

In its sample, this clone was seen a few times. What it binds is not known. This chain joins TRBV6-1 and TRBJ2-2, with 7 bases lining up with TRBD1. Input material: PBMCs. This TCR was recovered from a man aged 45 to 65 in good health and CMV-seropositive. For the CDR3, the DNA is TGTGCCAGCAGTGGCGGACAGGAACCCACCGGGGAGCTGTTTTTT. Its translation is CASSGGQEPTGELFF.